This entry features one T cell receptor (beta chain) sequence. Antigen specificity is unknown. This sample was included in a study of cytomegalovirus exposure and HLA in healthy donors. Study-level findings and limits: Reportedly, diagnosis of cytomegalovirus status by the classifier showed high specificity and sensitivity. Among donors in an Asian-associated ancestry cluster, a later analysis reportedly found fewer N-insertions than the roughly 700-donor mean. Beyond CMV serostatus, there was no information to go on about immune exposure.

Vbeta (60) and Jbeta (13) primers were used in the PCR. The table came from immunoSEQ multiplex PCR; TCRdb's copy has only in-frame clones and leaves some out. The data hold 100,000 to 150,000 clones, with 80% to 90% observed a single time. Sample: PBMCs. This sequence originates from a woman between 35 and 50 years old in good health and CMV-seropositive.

CDR3 DNA sequence: TGTGCCAGCAGCTTAAACTTCGGTAGCGGGATTGGGCAGTACTTC. It translates to CASSLNFGSGIGQYF. The chain carries TRBV7-2 and TRBJ2-7; 8 nucleotides match TRBD2. The trim removed 2 bases at V and 9 bases at J, leaving 12 bases unmatched. There are 15 residues in the CDR3. In germline, CDR1 is SGHTA, CDR2 FQGNSA.